What follows are 18 T cell receptor beta chains derived from one specimen sequenced in a study of vaccination effects on CD4 cells after COVID-19. For these receptors, no antigen is known. When around 10 days of culture had elapsed, CD4+ T cells were isolated. Subjects were given two BNT162b2 or mRNA-1273 vaccine doses. Profiled with immunoSEQ multiplex PCR; TCRdb holds only in-frame clones, not every one. The sample includes more than 60,000 clones, about 74% seen only once; the top ten take 2.2%. The starting material was CD4+ T cells from PBMCs cultured without peptide, obtained after COVID-19 vaccination. These receptors all stem from a human donor who received a COVID-19 vaccine.

The chain carries TRBV5-1 and TRBJ2-2; the D is unclear. V shed 5 bases and J shed 6 bases, with 14 bases lying between them. The length of the CDR3 is 14 residues. CDR1 is SGHRS and CDR2 is YFSETQ in the germline V gene. The chain's CDR3 is CASRAEWLAGELFF. CDR3 coding DNA: TGCGCCAGCAGGGCGGAGTGGTTAGCCGGGGAGCTGTTTTTT.

The chain couples TRBV6-6 to TRBJ2-3; D is undetermined. Germline V CDR1 and CDR2: MNHNY, SVGAGI (reference sequence). Trimming took 8 bases from V and 1 from J, leaving 10 bases between them. This CDR3 is 13 amino acids long. CDR3 nucleotides: TGTGCCAGCTCGGAACCCGGCACAGATACGCAGTATTTT. Translated: CASSEPGTDTQYF.

This clone has just a few counts. The chain employs TRBV7-9 and TRBJ2-1; no clear D. The CDR3 length is 12 residues. CDR1 is SEHNR and CDR2 is FQNEAQ in the germline V gene (reference sequence). Trimming left V 5 bases short and J 5 bases short, with 7 bases between. CDR3 region: CASSEHNNEQFF. In nucleotides, the CDR3 is TGTGCCAGCAGCGAACATAACAATGAGCAGTTCTTC.

The rearrangement joins TRBV6-5 to TRBJ1-3; no clear D gene. Trimming shortened V by 6 bases and J by 0 bases, and 6 bases separated the two germline ends. CDR3 length: 13 amino acids. Germline V gene sequence: CDR1 MNHEY, CDR2 SVGAGI. The CDR3: CASSANSGNTIYF. In nucleotides, the CDR3 is TGTGCCAGCAGCGCGAACTCTGGAAACACCATATATTTT.

The rearrangement joins TRBV7-3 to TRBJ2-1, with 8 bases identical to TRBD2. CDR1 is SGHTA and CDR2 is FQGTGA in the germline V gene. V shed 1 base, J shed 7 bases, and the junction held 6 bases outside the gene matches. The CDR3 contains 15 residues. This CDR3 is CASSLRSGGGNEQFF. In DNA, the CDR3 is TGTGCCAGCAGCTTAAGAAGCGGGGGAGGGAATGAGCAGTTCTTC.

This clone was found once. The chain is built from TRBV25-1 and TRBJ1-5; 9 nucleotides line up with TRBD1. With V trimmed by 3 bases and J by 7 bases, 13 bases remained unmatched. This CDR3 is 17 amino acids long. In germline, CDR1 is MGHDK, CDR2 SYGVNS. CDR3 bases: TGTGCCAGCAGTGATCGACCGGGACAGGGAGTCTACCAGCCCCAGCATTTT. Its protein is CASSDRPGQGVYQPQHF.

V and J are TRBV21-1 and TRBJ2-7. TRBV21-1 is flagged as a pseudogene. The CDR3 covers 12 residues. The CDR3 spells CASSKVGYEQYV. DNA for the CDR3: TGTGCCAGCAGCAAAGTGGGCTACGAGCAGTACGTC.

The rearrangement joins TRBV30 to TRBJ2-5, with 8 nucleotides matching TRBD1. The V gene's germline CDR1 is GTSNPN and CDR2 SVGIG (reference sequence). With V trimmed by 3 bases and J by 1 base, 7 bases remained unmatched. The CDR3 loop spans 15 amino acids. In DNA, the CDR3 is TGTGCCTGGAGGGGGACAGGTGGGCTCCAAGAGACCCAGTACTTC. Translating gives CAWRGTGGLQETQYF.

This chain links TRBV15 with TRBJ1-2, with D possibly being TRBD1 (6 bases). This CDR3 region has 14 residues. V lost 6 bases to trimming and J lost 4 bases, with 15 bases between them. CDR1 LNHNV and CDR2 YYDKDF come from the germline V gene (reference sequence). CDR3 DNA: TGTGCCACCAGAGGGACAACACCGTTCTATGGCTACACCTTC. The encoded protein is CATRGTTPFYGYTF.

This clone was seen a few times. The chain has TRBV19 and TRBJ1-2, with D perhaps TRBD1 (6 bases). There are 13 residues in the CDR3. Germline V lookup: CDR1 LNHDA, CDR2 SQIVND (reference sequence). The V and J ends lost 3 bases and 1 base respectively, with 6 bases between them. The CDR3 spells CASSMDSNYGYTF. The CDR3 nucleotides are TGTGCCAGTAGTATGGACAGTAACTATGGCTACACCTTC.

A few counts support this clone. The genes are TRBV12-3 or TRBV12-4 and TRBJ2-2; D not certain. With 6 bases removed from V and 2 bases from J, the gap between germline ends came to 7 bases. The CDR3 has 13 amino acids. The CDR3 protein is CASSPQNTGELFF. The CDR3 nucleotides read TGTGCCAGCAGCCCCCAAAACACCGGGGAGCTGTTTTTT.

This chain joins TRBV28 and TRBJ1-1; 7 positions agree with TRBD1. The CDR3 runs to 13 residues. Trimming at V came to 5 bases and at J to 8 bases, leaving 8 bases not matched to a gene. Germline V gene sequence: CDR1 MDHEN, CDR2 SYDVKM. CDR3 sequence reads: CASSGRGRQEAFF. The CDR3 coding sequence is TGTGCCAGCAGTGGGAGGGGGCGTCAGGAAGCTTTCTTT.

V is TRBV6-5 and J is TRBJ2-1; D is unresolved. Deletions cut 2 bases from V and 2 bases from J, with 13 bases between. The CDR3 is 16 amino acids. Germline CDR1 reads MNHEY; CDR2 reads SVGAGI. This CDR3 is CASSYGRRATYNEQFF. CDR3 coding DNA: TGTGCCAGCAGTTACGGACGCCGCGCAACCTACAATGAGCAGTTCTTC.

V and J are TRBV19 and TRBJ2-5; no clear D. CDR1 LNHDA and CDR2 SQIVND come from the germline V gene (reference sequence). V dropped 3 bases and J dropped 2 bases, with 7 bases sitting between them. The CDR3 has 13 residues. CDR3 loop: CASSIGVQETQYF. The CDR3 DNA reads as TGTGCCAGTAGTATCGGCGTTCAAGAGACCCAGTACTTC.

CDR3 region: CASTIEGHGSQPQHF. As DNA, the CDR3 is TGTGCCAGCACCATTGAAGGGCATGGGAGTCAGCCCCAGCATTTT. The rearrangement joins TRBV2 to TRBJ1-5; no clear D. The germline CDR1 and CDR2 sequences are SNHLY and FYNNEI. Trimming stripped 7 bases from V and 6 bases from J, with 19 bases between. The CDR3 runs 15 residues.

This chain links TRBV4-1 with TRBJ2-7; D gene uncertain. CDR1 and CDR2 from the germline V gene are MGHRA and YSYEKL. The CDR3 is 13 residues long. Trimming removed 0 bases from V and 3 bases from J, with 6 bases in between. Here the CDR3 reads CASSQEWGYEQYV. The CDR3 bases are TGCGCCAGCAGCCAAGAATGGGGCTACGAGCAGTACGTC.

The chain couples TRBV14 to TRBJ1-5; possibly TRBD1 for D (5 bases). Per germline, CDR1 SGHDN and CDR2 FVKESK. V dropped 4 bases and J dropped 3 bases, with 7 bases sitting between them. This CDR3 has 13 amino acids. CDR3 bases: TGTGCCAGCAGCCGGGGGGTCAATCAGCCCCAGCATTTT. Translated: CASSRGVNQPQHF.

The genes are TRBV24-1 and TRBJ1-2; D might be TRBD1 (6 bases). The germline V and J ends were trimmed by 4 bases and 8 bases, with 13 bases remaining between them. The CDR3 runs to 13 residues. Germline V gives CDR1 KGHDR, CDR2 SFDVKD. The chain's CDR3 is CATSEGQDRGYTF. The CDR3 DNA follows: TGTGCCACCAGTGAGGGTCAGGACAGAGGCTACACCTTC.